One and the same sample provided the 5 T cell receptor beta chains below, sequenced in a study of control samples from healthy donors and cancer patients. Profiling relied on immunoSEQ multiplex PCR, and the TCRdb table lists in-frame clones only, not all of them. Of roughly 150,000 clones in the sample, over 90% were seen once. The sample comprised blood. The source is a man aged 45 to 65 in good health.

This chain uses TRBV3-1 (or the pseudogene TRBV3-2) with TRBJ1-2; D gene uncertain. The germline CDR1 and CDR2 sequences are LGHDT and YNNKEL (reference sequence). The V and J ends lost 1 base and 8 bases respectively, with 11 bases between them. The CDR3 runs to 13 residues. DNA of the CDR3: TGTGCCAGCAGCCAAGGGGAGACGTGGGGCTACACCTTC. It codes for CASSQGETWGYTF.

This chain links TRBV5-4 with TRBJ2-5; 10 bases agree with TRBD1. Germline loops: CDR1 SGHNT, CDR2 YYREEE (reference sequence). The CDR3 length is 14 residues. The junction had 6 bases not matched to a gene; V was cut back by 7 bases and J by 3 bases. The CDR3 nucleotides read TGTGCCAGCGGCAAGACAGGGGGCAAAGAGACCCAGTACTTC. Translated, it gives CASGKTGGKETQYF.

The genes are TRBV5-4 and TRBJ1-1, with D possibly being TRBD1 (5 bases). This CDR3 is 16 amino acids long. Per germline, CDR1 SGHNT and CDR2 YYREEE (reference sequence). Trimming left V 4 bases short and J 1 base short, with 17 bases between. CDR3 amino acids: CASSLPMGEANTEAFF. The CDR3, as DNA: TGTGCCAGCAGCCTTCCAATGGGGGAGGCGAACACTGAAGCTTTCTTT.

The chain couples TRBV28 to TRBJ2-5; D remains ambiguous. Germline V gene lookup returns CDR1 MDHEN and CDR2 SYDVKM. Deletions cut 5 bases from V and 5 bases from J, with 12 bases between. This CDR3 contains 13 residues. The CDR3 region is CASSPPGRETQYF. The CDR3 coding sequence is TGTGCCAGCAGTCCCCCCGGTAGGGAGACCCAGTACTTC.

CDR3 nucleotide sequence: TGTGCCAGCAGGGCCCCAAGCACAGATACGCAGTATTTT. Protein product: CASRAPSTDTQYF. J is TRBJ2-3 and V is TRBV6-5; D call uncertain. The germline CDR1 and CDR2 sequences are MNHEY and SVGAGI. CDR3 length: 13 amino acids. Trimming removed 6 bases at V and 0 bases at J, with 7 bases between.